These 8 T cell receptor beta chains were all obtained from the same sample, sequenced in a study of T cell responses to AZD1222 COVID-19 vaccine. Libraries were prepared by immunoSEQ multiplex PCR; TCRdb keeps only in-frame clonotypes and omits some of them. Seen here are 100,000 or so clones, about 87% observed once, and the top ten hold about a sixth. Here the sequenced sample was peripheral blood, taken on day 0 of AZD1222 vaccination. The receptors stem from an adult in good health.

This chain uses TRBV6-5 with TRBJ2-1; TRBD2 matches at 8 bases. J lost 8 bases, V lost 0 bases, and 9 bases had no gene match. The germline V gene encodes CDR1 MNHEY and CDR2 SVGAGI. This CDR3 comprises 16 residues. CDR3 loop: CASSYSGTRGQDEQFF. CDR3 in DNA: TGTGCCAGCAGTTACTCGGGGACTAGGGGCCAGGATGAGCAGTTCTTC.

This clone showed up just once. The chain combines TRBV3-1 (or the pseudogene TRBV3-2) with TRBJ2-3; D unresolved. Deletions cut 4 bases from V and 1 base from J, with 12 bases between. Germline CDR1 is LGHDT and CDR2 is YNNKEL (reference sequence). This CDR3 is 15 amino acids long. For the CDR3, the DNA is TGTGCCAGCAGCCGGATCGTTTCAGGCACAGATACGCAGTATTTT. Its translation: CASSRIVSGTDTQYF.

This clone came up a few times. The rearrangement joins TRBV6-1 to TRBJ1-5; no definite D call. This CDR3 has 14 amino acids. Trimming took off 2 bases at V and 3 bases at J, with 8 bases between the two ends. CDR1 is MNHNS and CDR2 is SASEGT in the germline V gene. CDR3 region: CASSETRPNQPQHF. The CDR3 DNA is TGTGCCAGCAGTGAAACTAGGCCCAATCAGCCCCAGCATTTT.

The chain couples TRBV6-5 to TRBJ1-1, with 7 bases matching TRBD1. Per the germline V gene, CDR1 is MNHEY and CDR2 is SVGAGI. The V and J ends lost 5 bases and 7 bases, in that order; junction bases with no gene match: 10. This CDR3 is 14 amino acids long. This CDR3 is CASSQNRGEDEAFF. In DNA form, the CDR3 reads TGTGCCAGCAGTCAGAACAGGGGTGAGGATGAAGCTTTCTTT.

The genes are TRBV5-1 and TRBJ2-1; D unclear. CDR1 SGHRS and CDR2 YFSETQ come from the germline V gene. V was clipped by 4 bases and J by 5 bases, with 13 bases between them. This CDR3 has 14 amino acids. The CDR3 loop is CASSPDPYNNEQFF. The CDR3 coding sequence is TGCGCCAGCAGCCCGGACCCGTATAACAATGAGCAGTTCTTC.

This clone has a count of ten or more. The genes are TRBV27 and TRBJ2-1; 10 nucleotides match TRBD2. The CDR3 runs 12 residues. V dropped 8 bases and J dropped 9; count of bases not matched to a gene: 4. From germline, CDR1 is MNHEY and CDR2 SMNVEV (reference sequence). The chain's CDR3 is CASLAGAGEQFF. CDR3 DNA: TGTGCCAGCCTAGCGGGAGCCGGTGAGCAGTTCTTC.

The J gene is TRBJ1-6, the V gene TRBV19; perhaps TRBD1 as D (5 bases). The germline CDR1 and CDR2 sequences are LNHDA and SQIVND (reference sequence). This CDR3 is built from 15 residues. The V and J ends lost 11 bases and 8 bases respectively, with 22 bases between them. CDR3 protein: CAGSLQAPADSPLHF. CDR3 bases: TGTGCCGGATCACTACAGGCCCCGGCCGATTCACCCCTCCACTTT.

The chain combines TRBV19 with TRBJ1-5; D is perhaps TRBD1 (6 bases). The CDR3 contains 17 residues. The germline CDR1 and CDR2 sequences are LNHDA and SQIVND (reference sequence). The V and J ends lost 7 bases and 0 bases respectively, with 19 bases between them. The CDR3 sequence is CASTPWGGLGSNQPQHF. CDR3 in DNA: TGTGCCAGTACCCCTTGGGGGGGCTTGGGTAGCAATCAGCCCCAGCATTTT.